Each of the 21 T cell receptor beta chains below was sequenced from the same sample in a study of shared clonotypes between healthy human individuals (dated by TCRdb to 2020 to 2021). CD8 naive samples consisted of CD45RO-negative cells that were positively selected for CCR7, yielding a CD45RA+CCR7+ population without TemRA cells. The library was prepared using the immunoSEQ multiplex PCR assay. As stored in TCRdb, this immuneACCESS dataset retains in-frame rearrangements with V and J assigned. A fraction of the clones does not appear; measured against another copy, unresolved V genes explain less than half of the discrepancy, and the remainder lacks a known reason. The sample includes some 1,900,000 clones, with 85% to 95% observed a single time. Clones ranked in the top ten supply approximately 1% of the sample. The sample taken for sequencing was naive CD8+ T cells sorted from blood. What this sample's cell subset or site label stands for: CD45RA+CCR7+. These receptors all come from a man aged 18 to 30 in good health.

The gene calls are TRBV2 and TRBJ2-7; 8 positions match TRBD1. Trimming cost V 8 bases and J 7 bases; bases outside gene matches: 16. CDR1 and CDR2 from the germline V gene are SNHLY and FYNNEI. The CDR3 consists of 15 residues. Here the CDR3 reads CASGYPGTGRGEQYF. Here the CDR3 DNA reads TGTGCCAGCGGGTACCCCGGGACAGGTCGCGGAGAGCAGTACTTC.

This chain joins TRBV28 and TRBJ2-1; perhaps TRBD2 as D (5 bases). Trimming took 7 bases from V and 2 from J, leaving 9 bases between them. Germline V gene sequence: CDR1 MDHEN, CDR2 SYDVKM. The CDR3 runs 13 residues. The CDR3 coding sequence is TGTGCCAGCATGCCCGGGGCCTACAATGAGCAGTTCTTC. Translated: CASMPGAYNEQFF.

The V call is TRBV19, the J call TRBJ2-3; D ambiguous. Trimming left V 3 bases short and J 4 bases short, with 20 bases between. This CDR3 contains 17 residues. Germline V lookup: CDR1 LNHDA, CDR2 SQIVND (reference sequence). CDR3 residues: CASSISYGRVVPDTQYF. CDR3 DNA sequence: TGTGCCAGTAGTATTAGTTACGGGCGCGTGGTTCCAGATACGCAGTATTTT.

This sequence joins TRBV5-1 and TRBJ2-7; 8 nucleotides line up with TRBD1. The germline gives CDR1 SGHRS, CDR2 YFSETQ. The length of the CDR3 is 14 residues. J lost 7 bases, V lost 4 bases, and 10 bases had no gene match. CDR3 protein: CASSRTGSLLEQYF. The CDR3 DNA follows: TGCGCCAGCAGCCGGACAGGGAGTCTCTTGGAGCAGTACTTC.

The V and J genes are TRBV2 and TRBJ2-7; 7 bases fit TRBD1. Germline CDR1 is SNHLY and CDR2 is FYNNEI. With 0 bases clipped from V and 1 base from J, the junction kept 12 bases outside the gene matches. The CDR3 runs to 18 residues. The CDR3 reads CASSEAPPGTGVSYEQYF. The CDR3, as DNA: TGTGCCAGCAGTGAAGCCCCTCCCGGCACAGGGGTGTCCTACGAGCAGTACTTC.

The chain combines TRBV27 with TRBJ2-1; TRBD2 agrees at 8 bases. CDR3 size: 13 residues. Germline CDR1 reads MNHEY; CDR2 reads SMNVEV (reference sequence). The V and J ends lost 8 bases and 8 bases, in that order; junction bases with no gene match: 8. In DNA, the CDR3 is TGTGCCAGCGGGCCGGCGGGGGGCTATGAGCAGTTCTTC. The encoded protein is CASGPAGGYEQFF.

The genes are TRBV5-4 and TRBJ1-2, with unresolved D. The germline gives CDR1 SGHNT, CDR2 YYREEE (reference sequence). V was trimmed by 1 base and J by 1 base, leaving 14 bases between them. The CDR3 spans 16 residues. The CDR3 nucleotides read TGTGCCAGCAGCTTGAATTACGAGGCACTTAACTATGGCTACACCTTC. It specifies CASSLNYEALNYGYTF.

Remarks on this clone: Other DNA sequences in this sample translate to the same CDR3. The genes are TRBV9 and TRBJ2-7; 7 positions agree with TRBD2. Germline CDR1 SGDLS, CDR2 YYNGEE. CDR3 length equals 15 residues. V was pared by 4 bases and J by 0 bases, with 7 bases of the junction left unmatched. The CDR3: CASSLTGGSSYEQYF. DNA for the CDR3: TGTGCCAGCAGCCTCACGGGGGGAAGCTCCTACGAGCAGTACTTC.

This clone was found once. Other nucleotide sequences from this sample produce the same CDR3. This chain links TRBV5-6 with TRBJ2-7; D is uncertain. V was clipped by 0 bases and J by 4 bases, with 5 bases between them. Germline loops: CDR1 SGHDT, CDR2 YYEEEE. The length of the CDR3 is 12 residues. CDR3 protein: CASSLGEYEQYF. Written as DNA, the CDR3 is TGTGCCAGCAGCTTGGGGGAATACGAGCAGTACTTC.

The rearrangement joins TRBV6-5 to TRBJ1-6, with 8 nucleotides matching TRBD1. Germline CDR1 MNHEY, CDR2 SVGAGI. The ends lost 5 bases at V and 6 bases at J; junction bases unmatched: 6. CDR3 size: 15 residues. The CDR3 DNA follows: TGTGCCAGCAGTCTTGTCACAGGGGGTAATTCACCCCTCCACTTT. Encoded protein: CASSLVTGGNSPLHF.

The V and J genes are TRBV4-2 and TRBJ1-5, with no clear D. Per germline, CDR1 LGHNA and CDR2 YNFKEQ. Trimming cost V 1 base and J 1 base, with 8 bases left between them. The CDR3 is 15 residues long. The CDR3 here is CASSQAAASNQPQHF. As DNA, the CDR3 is TGTGCCAGCAGCCAAGCGGCGGCAAGCAATCAGCCCCAGCATTTT.

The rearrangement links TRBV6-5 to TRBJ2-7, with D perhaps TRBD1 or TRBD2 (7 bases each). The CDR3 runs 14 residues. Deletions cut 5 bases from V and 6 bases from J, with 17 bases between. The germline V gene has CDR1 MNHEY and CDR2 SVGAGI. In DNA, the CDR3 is TGTGCCAGCAGTCCCCGACAGGGAGGGGGCGAGCAGTACTTC. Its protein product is CASSPRQGGGEQYF.

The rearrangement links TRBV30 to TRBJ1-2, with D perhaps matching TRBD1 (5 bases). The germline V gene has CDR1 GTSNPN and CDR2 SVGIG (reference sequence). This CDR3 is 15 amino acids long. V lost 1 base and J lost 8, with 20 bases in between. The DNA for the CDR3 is TGTGCCTGGAGTGGAGAGACAGTGCTAACTAGAGGCTACACCTTC. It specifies CAWSGETVLTRGYTF.

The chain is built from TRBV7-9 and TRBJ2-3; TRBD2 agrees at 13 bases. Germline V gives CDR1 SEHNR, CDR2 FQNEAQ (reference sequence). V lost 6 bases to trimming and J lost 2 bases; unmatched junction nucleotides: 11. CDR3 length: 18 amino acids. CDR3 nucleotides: TGTGCCAGCAGGCTAACTAGCGGGAGGGGTGCACACACAGATACGCAGTATTTT. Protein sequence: CASRLTSGRGAHTDTQYF.

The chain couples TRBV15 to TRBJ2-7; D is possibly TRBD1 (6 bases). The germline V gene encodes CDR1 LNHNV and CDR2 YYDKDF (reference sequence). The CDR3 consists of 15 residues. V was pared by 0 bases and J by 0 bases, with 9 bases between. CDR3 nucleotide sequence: TGTGCCACCAGCAGAGATGACAGGAGCTCCTACGAGCAGTACTTC. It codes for CATSRDDRSSYEQYF.

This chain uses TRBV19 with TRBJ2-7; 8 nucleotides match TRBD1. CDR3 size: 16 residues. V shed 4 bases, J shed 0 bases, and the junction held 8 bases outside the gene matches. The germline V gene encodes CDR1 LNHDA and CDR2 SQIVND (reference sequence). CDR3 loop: CASSTAQGEGSYEQYF. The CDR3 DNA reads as TGTGCCAGTAGTACCGCACAGGGGGAAGGCTCCTACGAGCAGTACTTC.

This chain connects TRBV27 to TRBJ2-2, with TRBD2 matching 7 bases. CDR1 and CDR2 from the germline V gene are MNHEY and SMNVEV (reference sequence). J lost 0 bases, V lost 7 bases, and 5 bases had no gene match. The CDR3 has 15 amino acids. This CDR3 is CASKRSGTNTGELFF. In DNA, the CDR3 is TGTGCCAGCAAGAGGAGCGGGACGAACACCGGGGAGCTGTTTTTT.

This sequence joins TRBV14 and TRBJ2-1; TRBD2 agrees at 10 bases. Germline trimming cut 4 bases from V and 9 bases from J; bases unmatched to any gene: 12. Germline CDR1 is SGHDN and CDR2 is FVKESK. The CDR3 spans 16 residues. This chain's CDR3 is CASSPFPGTSVGEQFF. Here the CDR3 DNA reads TGTGCCAGCAGCCCATTCCCCGGGACTAGCGTCGGTGAGCAGTTCTTC.

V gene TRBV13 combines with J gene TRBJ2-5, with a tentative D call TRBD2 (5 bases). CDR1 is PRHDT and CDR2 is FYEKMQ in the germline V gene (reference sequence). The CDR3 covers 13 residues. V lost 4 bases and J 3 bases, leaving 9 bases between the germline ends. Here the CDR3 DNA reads TGTGCCAGCAGCTCCTCAGCGGAAGAGACCCAGTACTTC. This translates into CASSSSAEETQYF.

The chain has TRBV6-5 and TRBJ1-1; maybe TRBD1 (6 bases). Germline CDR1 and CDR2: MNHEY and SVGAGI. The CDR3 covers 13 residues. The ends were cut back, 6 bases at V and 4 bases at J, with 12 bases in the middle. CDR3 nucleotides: TGTGCCAGCAGAAAGGGGGGTGCCACTGAAGCTTTCTTT. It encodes CASRKGGATEAFF.

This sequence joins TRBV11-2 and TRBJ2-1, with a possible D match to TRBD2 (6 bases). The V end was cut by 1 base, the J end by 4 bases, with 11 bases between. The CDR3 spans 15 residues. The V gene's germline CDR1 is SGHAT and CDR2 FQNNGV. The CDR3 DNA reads TGTGCCAGCAGCTTAGTCGTGACTAGATACAATGAGCAGTTCTTC. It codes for CASSLVVTRYNEQFF.